This passage covers 6 T cell receptor beta chains from one sample sequenced in a study of blood T cell repertoires in COVID-19. Produced via immunoSEQ multiplex PCR; TCRdb's table is partial and in-frame only. The data show under 250,000 clones, around 87% seen once. The sequenced sample consisted of peripheral blood. The receptor set was obtained from a woman between 65 and 79 years old with active or convalescent COVID-19.

The gene calls are TRBV11-2 and TRBJ1-3; D is undetermined. This CDR3 has 15 amino acids. CDR1 and CDR2 from the germline V gene are SGHAT and FQNNGV. V dropped 5 bases and J dropped 0 bases, with 11 bases sitting between them. The CDR3 bases are TGTGCCAGCAGCCTTCTACCGAGCTCTGGAAACACCATATATTTT. Translation gives CASSLLPSSGNTIYF.

This clone occurred a few times. The chain recombines TRBV29-1 with TRBJ1-1, with TRBD1 matching over 9 bases. V was pared by 7 bases and J by 0 bases, with 6 bases of the junction left unmatched. The germline gives CDR1 SQVTM, CDR2 ANQGSEA. The CDR3 contains 14 residues. CDR3 sequence reads: CSGCRTGVNTEAFF. CDR3 coding DNA: TGCAGCGGCTGTCGGACAGGGGTGAACACTGAAGCTTTCTTT.

CDR3 nucleotides: TGTGCCAGCAGTCTAAGAGAGACCCAGTACTTC. Protein sequence: CASSLRETQYF. The rearrangement links TRBV6-1 to TRBJ2-5, with D unresolved. The CDR3 is made up of 11 amino acids. Trimming cost V 5 bases and J 4 bases, with 5 bases left between them. Germline CDR1 is MNHNS and CDR2 is SASEGT.

This chain uses TRBV12-3 or TRBV12-4 with TRBJ2-5; D unclear. With 3 bases removed from V and 5 bases from J, the gap between germline ends came to 10 bases. The CDR3 is 13 amino acids. The CDR3 nucleotides are TGTGCCAGCAGTTTTGGCCTCTCGGAGACCCAGTACTTC. It specifies CASSFGLSETQYF.

The V gene is TRBV9, the J gene TRBJ1-6, with 8 positions matching TRBD1. Germline loops: CDR1 SGDLS, CDR2 YYNGEE. CDR3 length: 15 amino acids. After removal of 0 bases from V and 9 bases from J, the junction contained 5 bases not matched to a gene. For the CDR3, the DNA is TGTGCCAGCAGCGTAGTTGGGACAGGTAGTTCACCCCTCCACTTT. Its translation is CASSVVGTGSSPLHF.

The chain uses TRBV19 and TRBJ1-4; D gene ambiguous. Germline CDR1 is LNHDA and CDR2 is SQIVND (reference sequence). This CDR3 has 14 amino acids. Between the trimmed V and J ends, which lost 3 bases and 5 bases, there was a span of 10 bases. The CDR3 DNA reads TGTGCCAGTAGTATCCAGGCAGCCAATGAAAAACTGTTTTTT. This gives the protein CASSIQAANEKLFF.